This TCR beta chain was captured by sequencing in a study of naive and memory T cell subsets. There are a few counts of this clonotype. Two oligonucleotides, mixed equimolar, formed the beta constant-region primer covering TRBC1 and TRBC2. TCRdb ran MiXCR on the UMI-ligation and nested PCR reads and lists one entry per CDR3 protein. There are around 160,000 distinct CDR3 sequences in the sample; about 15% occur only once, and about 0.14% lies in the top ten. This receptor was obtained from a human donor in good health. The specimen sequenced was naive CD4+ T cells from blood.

The CDR3 sequence is CASSFTDSQETQYF. DNA of the CDR3: TGTGCCAGCAGTTTTACGGACAGTCAAGAGACCCAGTACTTC. This chain uses TRBV12-3 or TRBV12-4 with TRBJ2-5; D might be TRBD1 (6 bases). V was clipped by 3 bases and J by 2 bases, with 10 bases between them. CDR3 length: 14 residues.